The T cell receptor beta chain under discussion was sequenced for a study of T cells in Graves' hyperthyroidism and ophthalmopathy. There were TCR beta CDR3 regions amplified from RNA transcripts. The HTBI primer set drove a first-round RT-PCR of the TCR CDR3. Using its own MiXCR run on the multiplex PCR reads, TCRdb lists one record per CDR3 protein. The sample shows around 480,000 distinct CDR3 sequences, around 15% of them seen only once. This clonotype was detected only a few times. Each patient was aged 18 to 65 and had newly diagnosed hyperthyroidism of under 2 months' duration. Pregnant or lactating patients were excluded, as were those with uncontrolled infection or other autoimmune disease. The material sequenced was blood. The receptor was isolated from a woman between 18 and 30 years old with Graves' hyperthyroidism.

CDR3 residues: CASSIQGNNQPQHF. DNA of the CDR3: TGTGCCAGCAGCATACAGGGAAACAATCAGCCCCAGCATTTT. The genes are TRBV12-3 or TRBV12-4 and TRBJ1-5, with a possible D match to TRBD1 (6 bases). Trimming stripped 6 bases from V and 3 bases from J, with 12 bases between. The CDR3 runs 14 residues.